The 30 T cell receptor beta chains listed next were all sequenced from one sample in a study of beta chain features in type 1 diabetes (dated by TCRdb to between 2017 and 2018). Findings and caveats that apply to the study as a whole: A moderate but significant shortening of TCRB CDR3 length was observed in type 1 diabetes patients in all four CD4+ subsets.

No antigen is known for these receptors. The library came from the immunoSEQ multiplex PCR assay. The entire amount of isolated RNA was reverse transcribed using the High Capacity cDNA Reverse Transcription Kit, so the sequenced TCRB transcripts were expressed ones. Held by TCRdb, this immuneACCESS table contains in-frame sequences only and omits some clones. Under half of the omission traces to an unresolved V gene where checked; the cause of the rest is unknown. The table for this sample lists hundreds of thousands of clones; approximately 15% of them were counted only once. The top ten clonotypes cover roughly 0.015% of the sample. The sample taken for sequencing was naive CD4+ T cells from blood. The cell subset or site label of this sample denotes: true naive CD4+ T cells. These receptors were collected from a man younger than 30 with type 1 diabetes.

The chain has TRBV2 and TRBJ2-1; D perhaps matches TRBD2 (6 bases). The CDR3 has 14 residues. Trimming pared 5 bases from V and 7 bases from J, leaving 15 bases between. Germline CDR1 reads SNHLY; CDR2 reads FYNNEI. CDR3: CASSRDWAQNEQFF. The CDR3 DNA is TGTGCCAGCAGTCGGGACTGGGCGCAAAATGAGCAGTTCTTC.

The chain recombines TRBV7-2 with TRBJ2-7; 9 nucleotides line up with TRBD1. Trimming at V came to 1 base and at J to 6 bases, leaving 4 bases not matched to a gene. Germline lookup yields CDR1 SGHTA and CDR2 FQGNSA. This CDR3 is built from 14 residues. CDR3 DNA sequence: TGTGCCAGCAGCTTAGACAGGGGGCATGGCGAGCAGTACTTC. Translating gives CASSLDRGHGEQYF.

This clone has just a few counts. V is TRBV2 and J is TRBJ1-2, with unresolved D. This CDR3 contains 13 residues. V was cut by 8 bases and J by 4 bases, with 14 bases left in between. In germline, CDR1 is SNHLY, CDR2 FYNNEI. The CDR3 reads CASETGSLYGYTF. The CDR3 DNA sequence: TGTGCCAGCGAAACCGGGTCTCTCTATGGCTACACCTTC.

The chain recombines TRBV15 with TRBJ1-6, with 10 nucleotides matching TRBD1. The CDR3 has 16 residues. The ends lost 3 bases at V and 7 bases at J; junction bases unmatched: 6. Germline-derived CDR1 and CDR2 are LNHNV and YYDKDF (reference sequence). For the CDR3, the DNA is TGTGCCACCAGCAGGGACCCGGGACAGGGGAATTCACCCCTCCACTTT. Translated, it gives CATSRDPGQGNSPLHF. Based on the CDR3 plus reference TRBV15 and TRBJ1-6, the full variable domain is DAMVIQNPRYQVTQFGKPVTLSCSQTLNHNVMYWYQQKSSQAPKLLFHYYDKDFNNEADTPDNFQSRRPNTSFCFLDIRSPGLGDTAMYLCATSRDPGQGNSPLHFGNGTRLTVT.

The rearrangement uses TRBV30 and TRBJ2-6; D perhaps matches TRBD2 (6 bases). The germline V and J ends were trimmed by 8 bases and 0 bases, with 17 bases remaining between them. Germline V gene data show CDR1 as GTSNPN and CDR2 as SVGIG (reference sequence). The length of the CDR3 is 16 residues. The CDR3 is CAPRGDLDSGANVLTF. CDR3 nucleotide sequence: TGTGCCCCCCGAGGGGACTTAGACTCTGGGGCCAACGTCCTGACTTTC.

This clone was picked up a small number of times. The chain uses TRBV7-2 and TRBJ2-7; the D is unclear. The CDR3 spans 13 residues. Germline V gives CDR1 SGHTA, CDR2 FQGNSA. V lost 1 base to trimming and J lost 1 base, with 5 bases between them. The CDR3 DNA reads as TGTGCCAGCAGCTTAGTAGAGTCCTACGAGCAGTACTTC. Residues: CASSLVESYEQYF.

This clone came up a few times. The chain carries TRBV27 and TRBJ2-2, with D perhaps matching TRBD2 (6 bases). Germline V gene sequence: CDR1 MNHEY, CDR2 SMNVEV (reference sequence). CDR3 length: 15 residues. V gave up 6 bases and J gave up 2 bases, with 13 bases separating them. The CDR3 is CASSRPGLNTGELFF. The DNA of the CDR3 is TGTGCCAGCAGCCGACCGGGACTCAACACCGGGGAGCTGTTTTTT.

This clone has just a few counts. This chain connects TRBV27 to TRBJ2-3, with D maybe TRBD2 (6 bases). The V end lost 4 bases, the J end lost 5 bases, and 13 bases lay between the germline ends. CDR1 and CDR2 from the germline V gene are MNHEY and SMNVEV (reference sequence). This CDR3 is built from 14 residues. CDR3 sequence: CASSSKLARDTQYF. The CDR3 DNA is TGTGCCAGCAGTTCTAAACTAGCTCGAGATACGCAGTATTTT.

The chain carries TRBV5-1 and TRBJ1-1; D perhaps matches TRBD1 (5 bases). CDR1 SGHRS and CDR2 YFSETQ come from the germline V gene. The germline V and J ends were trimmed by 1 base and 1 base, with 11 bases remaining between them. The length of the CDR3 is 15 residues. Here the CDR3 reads CASSLHWGGNTEAFF. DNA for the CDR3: TGCGCCAGCAGCTTGCATTGGGGCGGGAACACTGAAGCTTTCTTT. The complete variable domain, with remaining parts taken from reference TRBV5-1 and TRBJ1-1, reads KAGVTQTPRYLIKTRGQQVTLSCSPISGHRSVSWYQQTPGQGLQFLFEYFSETQRNKGNFPGRFSGRQFSNSRSEMNVSTLELGDSALYLCASSLHWGGNTEAFFGQGTRLTVV.

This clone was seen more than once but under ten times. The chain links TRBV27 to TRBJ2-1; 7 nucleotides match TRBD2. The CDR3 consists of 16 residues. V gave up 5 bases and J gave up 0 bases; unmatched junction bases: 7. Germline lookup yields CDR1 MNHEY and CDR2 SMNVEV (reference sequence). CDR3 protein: CASSAGLDSSYNEQFF. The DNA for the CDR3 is TGTGCCAGCAGTGCCGGACTAGATAGCTCCTACAATGAGCAGTTCTTC.

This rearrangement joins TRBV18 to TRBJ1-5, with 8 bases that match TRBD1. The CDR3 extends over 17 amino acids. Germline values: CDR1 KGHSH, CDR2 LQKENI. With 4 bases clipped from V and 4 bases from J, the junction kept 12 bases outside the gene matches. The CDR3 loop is CASSLGTGRFSNQPQHF. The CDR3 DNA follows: TGTGCCAGCTCACTAGGGACAGGACGATTTAGTAATCAGCCCCAGCATTTT.

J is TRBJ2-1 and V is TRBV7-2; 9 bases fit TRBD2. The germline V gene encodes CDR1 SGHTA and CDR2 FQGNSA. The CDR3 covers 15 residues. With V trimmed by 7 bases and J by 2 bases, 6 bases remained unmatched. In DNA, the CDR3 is TGTGCCAGCACCCAGACTAGCGGCGCCTACAATGAGCAGTTCTTC. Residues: CASTQTSGAYNEQFF. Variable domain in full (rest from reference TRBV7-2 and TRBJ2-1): GAGVSQSPSNKVTEKGKDVELRCDPISGHTALYWYRQSLGQGLEFLIYFQGNSAPDKSGLPSDRFSAERTGGSVSTLTIQRTQQEDSAVYLCASTQTSGAYNEQFFGPGTRLTVL.

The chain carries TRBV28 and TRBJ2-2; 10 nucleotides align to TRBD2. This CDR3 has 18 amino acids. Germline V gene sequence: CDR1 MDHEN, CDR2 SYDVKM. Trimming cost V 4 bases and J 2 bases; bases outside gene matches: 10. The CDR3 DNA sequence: TGTGCCAGCAGTTCCCCCGGGGTAGCGGGAGGAAACACCGGGGAGCTGTTTTTT. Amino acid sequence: CASSSPGVAGGNTGELFF.

The CDR3 reads CASSQGSRDVRETQYF. Here the CDR3 DNA reads TGTGCCAGCAGCCAGGGGTCTAGAGACGTACGAGAGACCCAGTACTTC. The chain combines TRBV13 with TRBJ2-5; D perhaps matches TRBD1 (6 bases). CDR3 length: 16 residues. V lost 5 bases, J lost 4 bases, and 20 bases lay in between. In germline, CDR1 is PRHDT, CDR2 FYEKMQ (reference sequence). The full variable domain, its missing parts supplied by reference TRBV13 and TRBJ2-5, is AAGVIQSPRHLIKEKRETATLKCYPIPRHDTVYWYQQGPGQDPQFLISFYEKMQSDKGSIPDRFSAQQFSDYHSELNMSSLELGDSALYFCASSQGSRDVRETQYFGPGTRLLVL.

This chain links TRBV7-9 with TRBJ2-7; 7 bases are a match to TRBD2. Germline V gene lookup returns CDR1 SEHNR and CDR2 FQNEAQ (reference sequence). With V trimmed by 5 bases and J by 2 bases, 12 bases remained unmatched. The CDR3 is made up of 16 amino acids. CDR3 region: CASSPEYGRTPYEQYF. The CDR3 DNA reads TGTGCCAGCAGCCCCGAGTACGGGAGGACCCCCTACGAGCAGTACTTC.

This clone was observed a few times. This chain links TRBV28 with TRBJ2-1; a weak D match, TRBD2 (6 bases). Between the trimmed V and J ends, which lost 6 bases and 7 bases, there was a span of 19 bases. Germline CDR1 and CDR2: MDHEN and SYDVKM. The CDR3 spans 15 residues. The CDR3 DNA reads TGTGCCAGCAGGGAACAGGACTACCGAGGGAATGAGCAGTTCTTC. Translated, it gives CASREQDYRGNEQFF.

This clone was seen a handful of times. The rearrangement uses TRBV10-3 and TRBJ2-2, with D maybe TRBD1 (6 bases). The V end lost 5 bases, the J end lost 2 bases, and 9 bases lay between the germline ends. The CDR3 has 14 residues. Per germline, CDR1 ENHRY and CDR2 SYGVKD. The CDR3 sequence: CAISYRENTGELFF. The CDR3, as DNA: TGTGCCATCAGTTACAGGGAAAACACCGGGGAGCTGTTTTTT.

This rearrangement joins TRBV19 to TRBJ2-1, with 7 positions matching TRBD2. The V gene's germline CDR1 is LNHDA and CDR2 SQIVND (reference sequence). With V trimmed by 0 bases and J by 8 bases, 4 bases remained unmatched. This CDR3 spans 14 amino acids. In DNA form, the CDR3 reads TGTGCCAGTAGTATAGATCAGACTAGCTATGAGCAGTTCTTC. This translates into CASSIDQTSYEQFF. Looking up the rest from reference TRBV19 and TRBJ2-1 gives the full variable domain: DGGITQSPKYLFRKEGQNVTLSCEQNLNHDAMYWYRQDPGQGLRLIYYSQIVNDFQKGDIAEGYSVSREKKESFPLTVTSAQKNPTAFYLCASSIDQTSYEQFFGPGTRLTVL.

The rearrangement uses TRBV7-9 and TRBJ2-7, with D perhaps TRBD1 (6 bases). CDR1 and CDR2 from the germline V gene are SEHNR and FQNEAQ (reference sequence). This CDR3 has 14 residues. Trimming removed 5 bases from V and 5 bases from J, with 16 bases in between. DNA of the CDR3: TGTGCCAGCAGCCCTCCCAGGGGTAGGAACGAGCAGTACTTC. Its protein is CASSPPRGRNEQYF.

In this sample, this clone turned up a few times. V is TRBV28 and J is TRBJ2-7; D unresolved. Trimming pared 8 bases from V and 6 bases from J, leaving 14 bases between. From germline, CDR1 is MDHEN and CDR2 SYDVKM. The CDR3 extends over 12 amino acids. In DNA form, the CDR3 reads TGTGCCAGCCGACAATACCCTGCCGAGCAGTACTTC. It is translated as CASRQYPAEQYF.

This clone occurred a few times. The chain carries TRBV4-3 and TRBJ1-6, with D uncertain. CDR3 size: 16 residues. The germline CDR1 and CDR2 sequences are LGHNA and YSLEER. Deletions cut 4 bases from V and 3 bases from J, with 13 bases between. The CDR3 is CASSPGKGSYNSPLHF. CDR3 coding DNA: TGCGCCAGCAGCCCCGGGAAAGGCAGCTATAATTCACCCCTCCACTTT.

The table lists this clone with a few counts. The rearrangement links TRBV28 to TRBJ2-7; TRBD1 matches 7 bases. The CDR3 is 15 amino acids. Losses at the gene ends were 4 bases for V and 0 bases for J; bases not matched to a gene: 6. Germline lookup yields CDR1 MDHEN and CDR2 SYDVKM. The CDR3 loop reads CASSSPGTDSYEQYF. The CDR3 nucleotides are TGTGCCAGCAGTTCTCCCGGGACAGACTCCTACGAGCAGTACTTC.

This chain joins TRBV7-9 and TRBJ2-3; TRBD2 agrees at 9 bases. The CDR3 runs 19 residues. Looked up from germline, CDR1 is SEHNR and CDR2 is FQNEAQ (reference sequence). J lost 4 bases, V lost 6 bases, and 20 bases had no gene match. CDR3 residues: CASRPGRRGGLIHPDTQYF. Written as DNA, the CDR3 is TGTGCCAGCAGACCCGGTCGGCGGGGGGGCTTGATTCACCCAGATACGCAGTATTTT.

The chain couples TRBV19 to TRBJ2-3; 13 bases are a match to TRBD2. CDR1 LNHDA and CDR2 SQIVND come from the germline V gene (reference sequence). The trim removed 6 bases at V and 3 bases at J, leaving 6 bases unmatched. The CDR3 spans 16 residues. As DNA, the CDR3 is TGTGCCAGTAGCGAGTCGGGACTAGCGGGAACAGATACGCAGTATTTT. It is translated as CASSESGLAGTDTQYF.

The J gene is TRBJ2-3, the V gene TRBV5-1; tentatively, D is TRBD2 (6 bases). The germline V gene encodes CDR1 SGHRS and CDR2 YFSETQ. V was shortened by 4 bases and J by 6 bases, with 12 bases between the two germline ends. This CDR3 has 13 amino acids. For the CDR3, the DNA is TGCGCCAGCAGCGGAGGGAGCGCGGATACGCAGTATTTT. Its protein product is CASSGGSADTQYF.

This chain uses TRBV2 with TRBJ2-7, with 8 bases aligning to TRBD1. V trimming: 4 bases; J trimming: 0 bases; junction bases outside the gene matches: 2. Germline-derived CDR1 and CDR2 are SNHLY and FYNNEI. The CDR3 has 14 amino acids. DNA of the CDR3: TGTGCCAGCAGTGGACAGGGGCGCTCCTACGAGCAGTACTTC. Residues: CASSGQGRSYEQYF.

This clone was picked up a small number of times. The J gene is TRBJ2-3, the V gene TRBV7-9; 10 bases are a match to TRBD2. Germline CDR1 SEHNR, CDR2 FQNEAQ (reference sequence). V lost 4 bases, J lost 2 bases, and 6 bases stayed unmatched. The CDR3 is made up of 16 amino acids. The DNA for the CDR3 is TGTGCCAGCAGCTCCAAGCGGGAGGGCTACACAGATACGCAGTATTTT. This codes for CASSSKREGYTDTQYF.

CDR3 residues: CASSFAAYGYTF. The DNA of the CDR3 is TGTGCCAGCAGTTTCGCGGCCTATGGCTACACCTTC. V is TRBV28 and J is TRBJ1-2; no clear D gene. The CDR3 covers 12 residues. Germline CDR1 is MDHEN and CDR2 is SYDVKM. The ends were cut back, 3 bases at V and 4 bases at J, with 6 bases in the middle.

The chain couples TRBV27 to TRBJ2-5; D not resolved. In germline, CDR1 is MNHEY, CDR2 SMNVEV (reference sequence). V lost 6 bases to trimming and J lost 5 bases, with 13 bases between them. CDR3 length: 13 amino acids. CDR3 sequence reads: CASRPMVLETQYF. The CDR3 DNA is TGTGCCAGCAGGCCCATGGTACTGGAGACCCAGTACTTC.

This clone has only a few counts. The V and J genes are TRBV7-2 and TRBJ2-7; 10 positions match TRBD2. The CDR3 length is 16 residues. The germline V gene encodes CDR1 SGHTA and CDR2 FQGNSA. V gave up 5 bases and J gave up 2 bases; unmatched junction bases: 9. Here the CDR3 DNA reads TGTGCCAGCAGCCCGGGTAGCGGGGGGTCTCCCTACGAGCAGTACTTC. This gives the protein CASSPGSGGSPYEQYF.